A single sample is the source of the 28 T cell receptor beta chains below, sequenced in a study of blood T cell repertoires in COVID-19. Some clones are missing from TCRdb's copy, which holds only in-frame ones; the method was immunoSEQ multiplex PCR. Altogether roughly 400,000 clones are present, about 88% being singletons, with the ten largest covering about 1.4%. The sample consisted of PBMCs or T cells enriched from blood (not recorded which). These receptors all come from a woman aged 18-29 years who had been exposed to COVID-19.

The V and J genes are TRBV4-2 and TRBJ2-7; 7 nucleotides agree with TRBD2. CDR3 length equals 15 residues. The germline V gene encodes CDR1 LGHNA and CDR2 YNFKEQ. The trim removed 0 bases at V and 1 base at J, leaving 3 bases unmatched. DNA of the CDR3: TGTGCCAGCAGCCAAGAACTAGCGAGATCCTACGAGCAGTACTTC. This codes for CASSQELARSYEQYF.

Many counts were recorded for this clone. Other DNA sequences of this sample code for an identical CDR3. The rearrangement uses TRBV6-5 and TRBJ1-5, with D unclear. Germline CDR1 MNHEY, CDR2 SVGAGI. With 6 bases removed from V and 2 bases from J, the gap between germline ends came to 5 bases. The CDR3 is made up of 12 amino acids. The CDR3 nucleotides are TGTGCCAGCAGCCAGGGCAATCAGCCCCAGCATTTT. Its protein is CASSQGNQPQHF.

This chain links TRBV19 with TRBJ2-1, with 10 positions matching TRBD2. The germline gives CDR1 LNHDA, CDR2 SQIVND (reference sequence). V shed 4 bases, J shed 7 bases, and the junction held 7 bases outside the gene matches. The CDR3 covers 15 residues. The CDR3 is CASSTERGGRNEQFF. The DNA of the CDR3 is TGTGCCAGTAGTACCGAGCGGGGGGGTCGAAATGAGCAGTTCTTC.

The CDR3 is CASSFFGTGGEQYF. CDR3 nucleotide sequence: TGTGCCAGCAGTTTCTTCGGGACAGGTGGCGAGCAGTACTTC. V and J are TRBV27 and TRBJ2-7, with TRBD1 matching over 8 bases. CDR3 length equals 14 residues. After removal of 3 bases from V and 6 bases from J, the junction contained 7 bases not matched to a gene. The germline V gene has CDR1 MNHEY and CDR2 SMNVEV (reference sequence).

This clone was observed a handful of times. V and J are TRBV28 and TRBJ1-5, with 8 positions matching TRBD1. This CDR3 comprises 14 residues. Germline-derived CDR1 and CDR2 are MDHEN and SYDVKM. V was clipped by 5 bases and J by 6 bases; unmatched bases: 6. The CDR3 nucleotides read TGTGCCAGCAGTCCCCAGGGGGCAAGTCAGCCCCAGCATTTT. Its translation is CASSPQGASQPQHF.

CDR3 region: CASSRSALSSYNSPLHF. The CDR3 DNA reads TGTGCCAGCTCACGAAGCGCACTCAGCTCCTATAATTCACCCCTCCACTTT. This chain links TRBV18 with TRBJ1-6, with D uncertain. CDR3 length: 17 amino acids. Trimming stripped 4 bases from V and 0 bases from J, with 13 bases between. From germline, CDR1 is KGHSH and CDR2 LQKENI.

The CDR3 here is CASSEPGQGEKLFF. CDR3 DNA: TGTGCCAGTAGCGAACCGGGACAAGGTGAAAAACTGTTTTTT. This chain joins TRBV19 and TRBJ1-4, with D perhaps matching TRBD1 (6 bases). The CDR3 totals 14 residues. Germline lookup yields CDR1 LNHDA and CDR2 SQIVND (reference sequence). Trimming pared 6 bases from V and 7 bases from J, leaving 15 bases between. The full variable domain, with the rest looked up from reference TRBV19 and TRBJ1-4, is DGGITQSPKYLFRKEGQNVTLSCEQNLNHDAMYWYRQDPGQGLRLIYYSQIVNDFQKGDIAEGYSVSREKKESFPLTVTSAQKNPTAFYLCASSEPGQGEKLFFGSGTQLSVL.

This clone was recorded only once. V is TRBV6-5 and J is TRBJ1-1; D may be TRBD1 (5 bases). This CDR3 comprises 15 residues. Trimming took off 5 bases at V and 2 bases at J, with 15 bases between the two ends. The germline CDR1 and CDR2 sequences are MNHEY and SVGAGI. CDR3 amino acids: CASSPTAGTNTEAFF. The CDR3 coding sequence is TGTGCCAGCAGTCCTACGGCCGGGACTAACACTGAAGCTTTCTTT.

V is TRBV30 and J is TRBJ1-6, with D maybe TRBD1 (5 bases). The CDR3 contains 16 residues. Germline CDR1 and CDR2: GTSNPN and SVGIG (reference sequence). Trimming took 0 bases from V and 1 from J, leaving 10 bases between them. CDR3 region: CAWSVGGISYNSPLHF. In DNA, the CDR3 is TGTGCCTGGAGTGTGGGGGGTATTTCCTATAATTCACCCCTCCACTTT. The full variable domain, with the rest looked up from reference TRBV30 and TRBJ1-6, is SQTIHQWPATLVQPVGSPLSLECTVEGTSNPNLYWYRQAAGRGLQLLFYSVGIGQISSEVPQNLSASRPQDRQFILSSKKLLLSDSGFYLCAWSVGGISYNSPLHFGNGTRLTVT.

V usage is TRBV5-1 and J usage is TRBJ1-2; the match to TRBD1 covers 7 bases. The CDR3 consists of 15 residues. Trimming removed 2 bases from V and 0 bases from J; junction bases left unmatched: 4. CDR1 and CDR2 from the germline V gene are SGHRS and YFSETQ. The DNA of the CDR3 is TGCGCCAGCAGCTTTTGGAGGGGGCCTAACTATGGCTACACCTTC. Translated, it gives CASSFWRGPNYGYTF.

The chain couples TRBV9 to TRBJ2-3; tentative D call: TRBD2 (6 bases). CDR3 length equals 15 residues. V was cut by 4 bases and J by 0 bases, with 12 bases left in between. Germline V gene lookup returns CDR1 SGDLS and CDR2 YYNGEE. The CDR3: CASSKGGASTDTQYF. CDR3 coding DNA: TGTGCCAGCAGCAAGGGCGGGGCTAGCACAGATACGCAGTATTTT.

Details on this clone: A much larger clone sits a single nucleotide away, making a read error possible. The rearrangement joins TRBV6-5 to TRBJ2-7, with D unclear. This CDR3 spans 11 amino acids. Germline values: CDR1 MNHEY, CDR2 SVGAGI. Between the trimmed V and J ends, which lost 4 bases and 6 bases, there was a span of 7 bases. The CDR3 sequence is CASSFYGEQYF. CDR3 nucleotides: TGTGCCAGCAGTTTCTATGGCGAGCAGTACTTC.

The gene calls are TRBV3-1 (or the pseudogene TRBV3-2) and TRBJ1-5; no clear D gene. With 1 base removed from V and 3 bases from J, the gap between germline ends came to 10 bases. Germline CDR1 is LGHDT and CDR2 is YNNKEL (reference sequence). CDR3 size: 15 residues. The CDR3 nucleotides are TGTGCCAGCAGCCAAGGGCCAGGTCACAATCAGCCCCAGCATTTT. Its translation: CASSQGPGHNQPQHF.

This clone was observed a single time. The chain recombines TRBV7-8 with TRBJ2-1, with 8 bases fitting TRBD2. CDR3 length equals 18 residues. The V gene end was trimmed by 5 bases and the J gene end by 2 bases; junction bases not matched to a gene: 14. The germline V gene has CDR1 SGHVS and CDR2 FQNEAQ. CDR3 DNA sequence: TGTGCCAGCAGCCCTACTCGAATTAGCGGGACTCCCTACAATGAGCAGTTCTTC. As protein: CASSPTRISGTPYNEQFF.

This chain joins TRBV9 and TRBJ2-1, with a weak D call TRBD1 (6 bases). V was shortened by 0 bases and J by 2 bases, with 12 bases between the two germline ends. This CDR3 spans 16 amino acids. From germline, CDR1 is SGDLS and CDR2 YYNGEE. The CDR3, as DNA: TGTGCCAGCAGCGTAGAAGGTGGGGGCCCCTACAATGAGCAGTTCTTC. This gives the protein CASSVEGGGPYNEQFF. Looking up the rest from reference TRBV9 and TRBJ2-1 gives the full variable domain: DSGVTQTPKHLITATGQRVTLRCSPRSGDLSVYWYQQSLDQGLQFLIQYYNGEERAKGNILERFSAQQFPDLHSELNLSSLELGDSALYFCASSVEGGGPYNEQFFGPGTRLTVL.

CDR3 sequence: CASSTQGMGETQYF. CDR3 in DNA: TGCGCCAGCAGCACACAGGGGATGGGGGAGACCCAGTACTTC. The chain recombines TRBV5-1 with TRBJ2-5; the match to TRBD1 covers 7 bases. Germline V CDR1 and CDR2: SGHRS, YFSETQ. V was clipped by 4 bases and J by 5 bases; unmatched bases: 8. This CDR3 is 14 amino acids long.

This clone appeared once. V usage is TRBV19 and J usage is TRBJ1-5, with D unresolved. V was trimmed by 4 bases and J by 9 bases, leaving 7 bases between them. This CDR3 contains 11 residues. Germline CDR1 reads LNHDA; CDR2 reads SQIVND (reference sequence). The CDR3 loop reads CASSRSGPQHF. CDR3 nucleotide sequence: TGTGCCAGTAGTAGGTCCGGGCCCCAGCATTTT.

In its sample, this clone was seen once. This chain links TRBV10-1 with TRBJ2-2; weak D call: TRBD2 (6 bases). V lost 4 bases and J lost 5, with 11 bases in between. The length of the CDR3 is 14 residues. CDR1 is WNHNN and CDR2 is SYGVQD in the germline V gene (reference sequence). CDR3 nucleotide sequence: TGCGCCAGCAGTGCGGGAGTACGTACCGGGGAGCTGTTTTTT. Translated, it gives CASSAGVRTGELFF.

The rearrangement joins TRBV7-2 to TRBJ2-3; 10 bases align to TRBD2. V lost 7 bases to trimming and J lost 1 base; unmatched junction nucleotides: 5. The CDR3 has 15 amino acids. In germline, CDR1 is SGHTA, CDR2 FQGNSA. The CDR3 coding sequence is TGTGCCAGCACCTCCGGGACTAGCGGCACAGATACGCAGTATTTT. As protein: CASTSGTSGTDTQYF.

The V gene is TRBV5-1, the J gene TRBJ1-2, with D possibly being TRBD1 (5 bases). The V gene lost 0 bases and the J gene lost 2 bases, with 5 bases spanning the gap. Germline-derived CDR1 and CDR2 are SGHRS and YFSETQ. The CDR3 sequence is 13 residues long. CDR3 DNA: TGCGCCAGCAGCTTGGACAGGAACTATGGCTACACCTTC. Its translation is CASSLDRNYGYTF.

The chain joins TRBV28 to TRBJ2-1, with 11 bases fitting TRBD2. V shed 6 bases, J shed 0 bases, and the junction held 16 bases outside the gene matches. Germline V gene lookup returns CDR1 MDHEN and CDR2 SYDVKM. The CDR3 extends over 20 amino acids. In DNA, the CDR3 is TGTGCCAGCAGGCTGGGTGGGCTAGCGGGAGGCCCGAGCTCCTACAATGAGCAGTTCTTC. Amino acids: CASRLGGLAGGPSSYNEQFF.

The V gene is TRBV28, the J gene TRBJ1-1, with a tentative D call TRBD1 (6 bases). Germline-derived CDR1 and CDR2 are MDHEN and SYDVKM. Trimming removed 1 base from V and 1 base from J, with 10 bases in between. The CDR3 has 15 residues. Written as DNA, the CDR3 is TGTGCCAGCAGTTTATTCGCAGGGGCGAACACTGAAGCTTTCTTT. It translates to CASSLFAGANTEAFF.

The V gene is TRBV18, the J gene TRBJ2-7; 7 bases align to TRBD1. Germline loops: CDR1 KGHSH, CDR2 LQKENI. V shed 6 bases and J 2 bases; nucleotides not matched to a gene: 13. This CDR3 has 16 amino acids. The CDR3, as DNA: TGTGCCAGCTCCGAACACGGACAGGAGTTGGCCTACGAGCAGTACTTC. Its protein is CASSEHGQELAYEQYF.

This chain's CDR3 is CASSPLQATYEQYF. The CDR3 DNA reads TGTGCCAGCAGCCCTTTACAGGCTACCTACGAGCAGTACTTC. V and J are TRBV5-6 and TRBJ2-7; possibly TRBD1 for D (5 bases). Germline V lookup: CDR1 SGHDT, CDR2 YYEEEE. This CDR3 contains 14 residues. Trimming shortened V by 4 bases and J by 2 bases, and 13 bases separated the two germline ends.

The chain has TRBV3-1 (or the pseudogene TRBV3-2) and TRBJ1-5, with D unclear. Germline CDR1 reads LGHDT; CDR2 reads YNNKEL (reference sequence). Deletions cut 3 bases from V and 3 bases from J, with 6 bases between. The CDR3 is 13 amino acids. CDR3 DNA: TGTGCCAGCAGCCATACAGTCAATCAGCCCCAGCATTTT. Protein sequence: CASSHTVNQPQHF.

As for this clone: The junction departs from the called germline gene at one end, perhaps through a read error. The rearrangement uses TRBV3-1 (or the pseudogene TRBV3-2) and TRBJ2-7; 12 positions agree with TRBD2. Germline CDR1 is LGHDT and CDR2 is YNNKEL (reference sequence). The CDR3 length is 16 residues. The DNA for the CDR3 is TGTGCCAGCAGCCCCTTCGCACTAGCGGGAGGATACGGGCAGTACTTC. The encoded protein is CASSPFALAGGYGQYF.

The chain employs TRBV7-3 and TRBJ1-3; no reliable D call. V lost 7 bases to trimming and J lost 4 bases, with 8 bases between them. The CDR3 extends over 12 amino acids. Per the germline V gene, CDR1 is SGHTA and CDR2 is FQGTGA. Here the CDR3 DNA reads TGTGCCAGCACCCCCCGGGGAAACACCATATATTTT. It yields the protein CASTPRGNTIYF.

The V gene is TRBV10-3, the J gene TRBJ2-5; perhaps TRBD2 as D (5 bases). Trimming took off 1 base at V and 5 bases at J, with 8 bases between the two ends. CDR1 ENHRY and CDR2 SYGVKD come from the germline V gene. The CDR3 is made up of 13 amino acids. CDR3 bases: TGTGCCATCAGTGAGTACCCGGGGGAGACCCAGTACTTC. Amino acids: CAISEYPGETQYF.